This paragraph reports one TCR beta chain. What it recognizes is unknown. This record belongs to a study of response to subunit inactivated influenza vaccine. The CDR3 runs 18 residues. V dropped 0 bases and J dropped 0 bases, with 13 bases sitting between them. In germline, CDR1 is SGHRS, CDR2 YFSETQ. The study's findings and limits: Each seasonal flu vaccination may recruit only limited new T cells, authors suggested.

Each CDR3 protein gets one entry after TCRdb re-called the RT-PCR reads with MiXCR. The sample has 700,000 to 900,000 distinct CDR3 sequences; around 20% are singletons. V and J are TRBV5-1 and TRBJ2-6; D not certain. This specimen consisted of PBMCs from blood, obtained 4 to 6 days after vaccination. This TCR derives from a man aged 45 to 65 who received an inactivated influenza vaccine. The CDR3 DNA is TGCGCCAGCAGCTTGGGGTCCGGCGGAAGCTCTGGGGCCAACGTCCTGACTTTC. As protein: CASSLGSGGSSGANVLTF. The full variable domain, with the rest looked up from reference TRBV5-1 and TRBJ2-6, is KAGVTQTPRYLIKTRGQQVTLSCSPISGHRSVSWYQQTPGQGLQFLFEYFSETQRNKGNFPGRFSGRQFSNSRSEMNVSTLELGDSALYLCASSLGSGGSSGANVLTFGAGSRLTVL.